Reported below is one T cell receptor beta chain. Its matching antigen is unknown. This CDR3 has 16 amino acids. The V segment lost 5 bases and the J segment 5 bases; nucleotides outside the gene matches: 13. The germline gives CDR1 SEHNR, CDR2 FQNEAQ (reference sequence). This sample is drawn from a study of OX40 agonist ivuxolimab in advanced cancers. Overall study context: Ivuxolimab, which patients received intravenously every 2 weeks, was dosed at 0.01 to 10 mg/kg. Participants, roughly 80% male, averaged about 56 years of age, ranging from about 23 to 79.

The repertoire was sequenced with immunoSEQ multiplex PCR; TCRdb's copy has only in-frame clones and lacks some. Among about 22,000 clones listed, approximately 83% were seen once. The study, taken as a whole, reports: Near-lowest levels of clonal expansion characterized partial responders at 0.1-3.0 mg/kg. Dose levels from 0.1 to 3.0 mg/kg saw CD4+ and CD8+ blood T cells expand clonally by week 6.

The chain recombines TRBV7-9 with TRBJ1-1; 8 bases are shared with TRBD1. The sequence was collected from an adult with an advanced solid tumor such as melanoma, head and neck, liver or kidney cancer. Sequencing used CD4+ or CD8+ T cells sorted from blood, obtained in a trial of the OX40 agonist ivuxolimab. CDR3 bases: TGTGCCAGCAGCGGCAGACAGGGGTTGGTTGGGACTGAAGCTTTCTTT. Amino acid sequence: CASSGRQGLVGTEAFF. Full variable domain (outside the CDR3, taken from reference TRBV7-9 and TRBJ1-1): DTGVSQNPRHKITKRGQNVTFRCDPISEHNRLYWYRQTLGQGPEFLTYFQNEAQLEKSRLLSDRFSAERPKGSFSTLEIQRTEQGDSAMYLCASSGRQGLVGTEAFFGQGTRLTVV.